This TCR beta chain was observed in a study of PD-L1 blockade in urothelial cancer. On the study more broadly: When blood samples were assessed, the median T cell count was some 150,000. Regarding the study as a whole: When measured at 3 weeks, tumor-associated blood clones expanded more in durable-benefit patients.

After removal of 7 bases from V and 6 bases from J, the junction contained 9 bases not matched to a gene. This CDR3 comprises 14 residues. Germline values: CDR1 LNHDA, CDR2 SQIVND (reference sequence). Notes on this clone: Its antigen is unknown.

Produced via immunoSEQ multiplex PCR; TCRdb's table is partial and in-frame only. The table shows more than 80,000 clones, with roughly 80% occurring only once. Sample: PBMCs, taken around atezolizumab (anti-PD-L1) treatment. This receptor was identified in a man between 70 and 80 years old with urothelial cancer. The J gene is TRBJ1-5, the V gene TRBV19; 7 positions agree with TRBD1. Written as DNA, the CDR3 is TGTGCCAGTATTGAGACAGGGACATTTCAGCCCCAGCATTTT. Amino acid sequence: CASIETGTFQPQHF.